These 15 T cell receptor beta chains were sequenced from one sample in a study of preoperative IRX-2 immunotherapy in early breast cancer. Clones were sequenced by immunoSEQ multiplex PCR, and TCRdb holds only the in-frame ones, with some missing. Here the sample spans over 9,500 clones, 65% to 90% being singletons. Treatment reported: preoperative locoregional IRX-2 cytokine immunotherapy. Sample: lymph node tissue, taken before IRX-2 immunotherapy. The source is a human donor with breast cancer.

The genes are TRBV4-1 and TRBJ2-5, with a weak D call TRBD2 (6 bases). The CDR3 runs 22 residues. Trimming took 1 base from V and 1 from J, leaving 31 bases between them. CDR1 and CDR2 (germline): MGHRA, YSYEKL. The CDR3 coding sequence is TGCGCCAGCAGCCAAGTTGGTGCCACAGGCAGCCGGCTACCTAGCGCCCAAGAGACCCAGTACTTC. It translates to CASSQVGATGSRLPSAQETQYF.

V gene TRBV29-1 combines with J gene TRBJ2-7; 8 bases match TRBD2. V shed 4 bases and J 5 bases; nucleotides not matched to a gene: 10. The CDR3 runs to 14 residues. In germline, CDR1 is SQVTM, CDR2 ANQGSEA. For the CDR3, the DNA is TGCAGCGTTGTGGGAACTAGCGGACGTCACGAGCAGTACTTC. It translates to CSVVGTSGRHEQYF.

This sequence joins TRBV6-4 and TRBJ1-4; D call uncertain. The CDR3 is made up of 12 amino acids. Trimming pared 6 bases from V and 14 bases from J, leaving 16 bases between. CDR1 MRHNA and CDR2 SNTAGT come from the germline V gene. The CDR3 protein is CASRHLRFGLFF. CDR3 coding DNA: TGTGCCAGCAGGCACCTCCGGTTTGGGCTGTTTTTT.

J is TRBJ1-1 and V is TRBV6-8, with a weak D call TRBD1 (6 bases). CDR1 is MNHGY, CDR2 SAAAGT, per germline. Trimming stripped 8 bases from V and 3 bases from J, with 10 bases between. The CDR3 loop spans 12 amino acids. The CDR3 bases are TGTGCCAGCCGGGGGCAGTACACTGAAGCTTTCTTT. Encoded protein: CASRGQYTEAFF.

The V gene is TRBV6-8, the J gene TRBJ1-2; tentatively, D is TRBD1 (5 bases). Germline CDR1 is MNHGY and CDR2 is SAAAGT. V gave up 2 bases and J gave up 4 bases, with 20 bases separating them. This CDR3 spans 17 amino acids. CDR3 amino acids: CASSYLRLDGAGYGYTF. In DNA form, the CDR3 reads TGTGCCAGCAGTTACCTAAGGTTGGATGGGGCGGGCTATGGCTACACCTTC.

The rearrangement uses TRBV7-1 and TRBJ1-1, with no clear D. TRBV7-1 is filed as an ORF, its function uncertain. Trimming cost V 4 bases and J 0 bases, with 6 bases left between them. The CDR3 runs 13 residues. The DNA of the CDR3 is TGTGCCAGCAGCTTATCGGTGAACACTGAAGCTTTCTTT. Its translation is CASSLSVNTEAFF.

The rearrangement links TRBV28 to TRBJ1-2, with a weak D call TRBD1 (6 bases). The V end was cut by 8 bases, the J end by 6 bases, with 19 bases between. Germline V gene sequence: CDR1 MDHEN, CDR2 SYDVKM. The CDR3 extends over 14 amino acids. Here the CDR3 reads CASSNREVLDGYTF. The CDR3 coding sequence is TGTGCCAGCTCAAACAGGGAAGTTTTGGATGGCTACACCTTC.

CDR3 nucleotide sequence: TGCGCCAGCAGCCAAGGCCTCGGGACAGGGGCGAGCTATAGCAATCAGCCCCAGCATTTT. This codes for CASSQGLGTGASYSNQPQHF. The chain uses TRBV4-1 and TRBJ1-5; 10 nucleotides match TRBD1. Germline V gives CDR1 MGHRA, CDR2 YSYEKL. This CDR3 has 20 residues. J was trimmed by 0 bases and V by 1 base; bases with no gene match: 12.

V is TRBV6-7 and J is TRBJ2-2, with D perhaps matching TRBD2 (6 bases). TRBV6-7 is filed as an ORF, its function uncertain. The V and J ends lost 6 bases and 3 bases respectively, with 17 bases between them. The CDR3 has 16 amino acids. CDR3 DNA sequence: TGTGCCAGCAGCGAGGAACGGGACTTCGACACCGGGGAGCTGTTTTTT. Translating it yields CASSEERDFDTGELFF.

The chain carries TRBV4-1 and TRBJ1-3; D is unresolved. CDR3 size: 16 residues. The germline V and J ends were trimmed by 4 bases and 0 bases, with 13 bases remaining between them. Germline V CDR1 and CDR2: MGHRA, YSYEKL. The CDR3 coding sequence is TGCGCCAGCAGCCGGACCTCACCGAGCTCTGGAAACACCATATATTTT. Its translation: CASSRTSPSSGNTIYF.

Here the CDR3 reads CATSRDLGQGEAFF. The CDR3 DNA follows: TGTGCCACCAGCAGAGATCTGGGACAGGGTGAAGCTTTCTTT. This chain uses TRBV15 with TRBJ1-1; 9 bases align to TRBD1. Germline CDR1 and CDR2: LNHNV and YYDKDF (reference sequence). V lost 0 bases and J lost 7; bases outside the gene matches: 3. The CDR3 extends over 14 amino acids. The full variable domain, rest sourced from reference TRBV15 and TRBJ1-1, is DAMVIQNPRYQVTQFGKPVTLSCSQTLNHNVMYWYQQKSSQAPKLLFHYYDKDFNNEADTPDNFQSRRPNTSFCFLDIRSPGLGDTAMYLCATSRDLGQGEAFFGQGTRLTVV.

About this clone itself: An end of the junction does not agree with germline; a read error may underlie this. The rearrangement links TRBV6-8 to TRBJ2-2, with D unclear. CDR1 is MNHGY and CDR2 is SAAAGT in the germline V gene. The length of the CDR3 is 15 residues. The CDR3 sequence is CVSSYTKKGAGELFF. CDR3 coding DNA: TGTGTCAGCAGTTACACAAAAAAGGGCGCCGGGGAGCTGTTTTTT.

This clone was observed a handful of times. This sequence joins TRBV6-8 and TRBJ2-1; D not resolved. The CDR3 runs 13 residues. Germline assignment: CDR1 MNHGY and CDR2 SAAAGT. V was pared by 9 bases and J by 0 bases, with 9 bases between. Written as DNA, the CDR3 is TGTGCCAGAGATCTGAGCTCCTACAATGAGCAGTTCTTC. It encodes CARDLSSYNEQFF.

The V and J genes are TRBV19 and TRBJ2-5; perhaps TRBD2 as D (6 bases). The CDR3 has 16 amino acids. Germline CDR1 and CDR2: LNHDA and SQIVND (reference sequence). Trimming took 4 bases from V and 2 from J, leaving 17 bases between them. CDR3 protein: CASSRRETATQETQYF. The CDR3 DNA is TGTGCCAGTAGTAGACGGGAGACAGCCACTCAAGAGACCCAGTACTTC.

The rearrangement joins TRBV6-8 to TRBJ1-2; TRBD1 is a possible D gene (5 bases). V lost 2 bases and J 4 bases, leaving 11 bases between the germline ends. Germline CDR1 is MNHGY and CDR2 is SAAAGT. The CDR3 runs 14 residues. The DNA for the CDR3 is TGTGCCAGCAGTTACGAACAGGCTGGCTATGGCTACACCTTC. Translation: CASSYEQAGYGYTF.